This TCR beta chain was captured by sequencing in a study of neoadjuvant anti-PD-1 for oral cavity cancer. Study-wide results and limits: Post-nivolumab, blood T cell clonality was significantly elevated in non-responders.

V lost 2 bases, J lost 6 bases, and 9 bases stayed unmatched. Germline V gives CDR1 MRHNA, CDR2 SNTAGT. This CDR3 is built from 15 residues. The protocol was immunoSEQ multiplex PCR, while the TCRdb copy is restricted to in-frame clones and leaves out a portion. The sample holds some 15,000 clones, about 64% seen once. Points on this clone: As yet, its antigen is unknown.

The chain has TRBV6-4 and TRBJ1-2, with 7 bases aligning to TRBD1. The source was PBMCs, collected before nivolumab (anti-PD-1) treatment. The TCR comes from a person aged 40 to 85 with oral cavity squamous cell carcinoma. CDR3 sequence: CASSDGDRDSNGYTF. The CDR3 coding sequence is TGTGCCAGCAGTGACGGGGATCGGGACAGTAATGGCTACACCTTC.